The clone carrying this T cell receptor (beta chain) has more than one count but fewer than ten. The target antigen is unknown. These data come from a study of T-cell memory formation after mild COVID-19. Turning to the study itself: TCR clustering was largely donor specific.

Study results and limitations: Second-wave clones that peaked on day 37 lacked confirmed SARS-CoV-2 specificity. The pre-infection memory compartment contained some responding clones, suggesting cross-reactive memory joined. For contracting clones, CD4+ ones sat mainly in CM and EM, CD8+ in EMRA.

A single record per CDR3 protein comes from TCRdb applying MiXCR to the 5' RACE reads. The sample lists roughly 560,000 distinct CDR3 sequences; 20% were seen once. From germline, CDR1 is SGHRS and CDR2 YFSETQ. The CDR3 runs to 11 residues. Between the trimmed V and J ends, which lost 2 bases and 7 bases, there was a span of 6 bases. V is TRBV5-1 and J is TRBJ1-2; no definite D call. This TCR was recovered from an adult woman who had mild COVID-19 (a few samples of this study predate the infection). Cell type and time point are not known. Input material: PBMCs or a T cell subset sorted from them (not recorded which). DNA for the CDR3: TGCGCCAGCAGCTTTGGAACTGGCTACACCTTC. Translation gives CASSFGTGYTF.